The clone carrying this T cell receptor beta chain occurred many times. The antigen remains unidentified. The data stem from a study of neurological immune-mediated disorders. The CDR3 covers 16 residues. Germline-derived CDR1 and CDR2 are LGHDT and YNNKEL (reference sequence). Trimming pared 4 bases from V and 0 bases from J, leaving 13 bases between. It was from 2 million PBMCs stored at -80 C that the unsorted libraries were obtained. Findings and caveats of the study: The highest TCR clonal expansion occurred in HTLV-1-associated myelopathy; multiple sclerosis fell below healthy controls. No sharing of CDR3 amino acid sequences was observed among expanded clones across subjects, suggesting private repertoires in all groups.

Synthesis of cDNA used 5'RACE (with 10-nucleotide random UMIs). MiXCR, run by TCRdb on the 5' RACE reads, gives a single entry per CDR3 protein. This sample has about 14,000 distinct CDR3 sequences, with about 10% found just once. The chain employs TRBV3-1 and TRBJ2-1; tentative D call: TRBD1 (5 bases). The sequenced material came from PBMCs. The source is a woman aged 40 to 49 in good health. CDR3 sequence reads: CASSPRQLSSYNEQFF. The CDR3 region has the DNA TGTGCCAGCAGCCCACGACAGTTAAGCTCCTACAATGAGCAGTTCTTC.